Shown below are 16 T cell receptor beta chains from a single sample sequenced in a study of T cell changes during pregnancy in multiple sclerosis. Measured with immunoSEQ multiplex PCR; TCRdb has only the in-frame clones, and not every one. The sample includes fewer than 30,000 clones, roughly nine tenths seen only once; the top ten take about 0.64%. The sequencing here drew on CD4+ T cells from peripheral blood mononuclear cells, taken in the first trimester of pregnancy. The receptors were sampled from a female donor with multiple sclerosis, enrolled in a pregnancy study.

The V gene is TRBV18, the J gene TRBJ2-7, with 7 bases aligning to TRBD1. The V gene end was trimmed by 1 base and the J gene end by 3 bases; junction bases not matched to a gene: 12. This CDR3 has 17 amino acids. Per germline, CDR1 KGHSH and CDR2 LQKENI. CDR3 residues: CASSPLVWQQGYYEQYF. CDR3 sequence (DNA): TGTGCCAGCTCACCACTAGTGTGGCAACAGGGGTACTACGAGCAGTACTTC. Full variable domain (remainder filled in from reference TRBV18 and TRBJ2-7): NAGVMQNPRHLVRRRGQEARLRCSPMKGHSHVYWYRQLPEEGLKFMVYLQKENIIDESGMPKERFSAEFPKEGPSILRIQQVVRGDSAAYFCASSPLVWQQGYYEQYFGPGTRLTVT.

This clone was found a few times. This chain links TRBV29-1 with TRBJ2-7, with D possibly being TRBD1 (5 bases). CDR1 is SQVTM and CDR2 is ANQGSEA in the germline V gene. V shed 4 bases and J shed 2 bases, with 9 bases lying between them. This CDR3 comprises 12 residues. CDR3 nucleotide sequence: TGCAGCGTTGGGGGCAGTACCTACGAGCAGTACTTC. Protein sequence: CSVGGSTYEQYF.

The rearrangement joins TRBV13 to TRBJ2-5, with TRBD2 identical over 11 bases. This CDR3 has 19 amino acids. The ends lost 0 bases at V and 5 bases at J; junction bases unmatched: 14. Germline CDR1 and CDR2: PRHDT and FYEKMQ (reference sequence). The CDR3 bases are TGTGCCAGCAGCTTAGGCCTAATAGCGGGGGGGTACCCAGTGGAGACCCAGTACTTC. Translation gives CASSLGLIAGGYPVETQYF.

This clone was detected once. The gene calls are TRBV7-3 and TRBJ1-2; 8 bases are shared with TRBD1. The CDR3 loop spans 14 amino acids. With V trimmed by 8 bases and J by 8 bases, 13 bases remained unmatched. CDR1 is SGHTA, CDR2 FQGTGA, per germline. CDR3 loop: CASAAGQGGEGYTF. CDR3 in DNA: TGTGCCAGCGCGGCCGGACAGGGCGGAGAAGGCTACACCTTC.

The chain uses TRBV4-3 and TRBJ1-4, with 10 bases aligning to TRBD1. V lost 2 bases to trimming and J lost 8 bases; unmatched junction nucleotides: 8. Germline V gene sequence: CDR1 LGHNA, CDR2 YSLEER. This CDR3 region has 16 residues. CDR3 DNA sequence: TGCGCCAGCAGCCAACTTCTCGGGACAGGGGAAGAAAAACTGTTTTTT. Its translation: CASSQLLGTGEEKLFF.

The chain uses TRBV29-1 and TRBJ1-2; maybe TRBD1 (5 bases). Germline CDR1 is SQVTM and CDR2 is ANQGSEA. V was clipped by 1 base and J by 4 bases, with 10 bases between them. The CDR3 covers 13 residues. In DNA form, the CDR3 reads TGCAGCGTTGAAGTCCTCGGGGGCTATGGCTACACCTTC. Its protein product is CSVEVLGGYGYTF.

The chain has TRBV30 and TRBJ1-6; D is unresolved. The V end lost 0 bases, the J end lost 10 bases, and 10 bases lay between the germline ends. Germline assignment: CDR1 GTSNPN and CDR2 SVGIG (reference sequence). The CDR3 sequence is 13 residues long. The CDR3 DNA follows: TGTGCCTGGAGTGTAACTTCGAGATCACCCCTCCACTTT. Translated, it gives CAWSVTSRSPLHF.

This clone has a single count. CDR3: CASSLEPRLPAFF. Here the CDR3 DNA reads TGCGCCAGCAGCTTAGAGCCGCGTCTCCCGGCTTTCTTT. This chain uses TRBV5-1 with TRBJ1-1; D is undetermined. V shed 2 bases and J shed 11 bases, with 16 bases lying between them. Germline assignment: CDR1 SGHRS and CDR2 YFSETQ. The CDR3 has 13 amino acids.

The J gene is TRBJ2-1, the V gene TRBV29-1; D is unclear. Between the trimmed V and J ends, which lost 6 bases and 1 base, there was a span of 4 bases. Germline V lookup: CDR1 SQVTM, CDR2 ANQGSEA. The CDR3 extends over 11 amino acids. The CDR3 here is CSVHSYNEQFF. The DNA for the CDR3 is TGCAGCGTCCATTCCTACAATGAGCAGTTCTTC.

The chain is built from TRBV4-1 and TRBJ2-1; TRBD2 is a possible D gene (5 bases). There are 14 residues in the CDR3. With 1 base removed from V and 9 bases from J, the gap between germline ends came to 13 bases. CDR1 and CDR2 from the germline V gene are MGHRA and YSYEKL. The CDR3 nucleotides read TGCGCCAGCAGCCAAGCCGCGAGAGGGCGTGAGCAGTTCTTC. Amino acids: CASSQAARGREQFF.

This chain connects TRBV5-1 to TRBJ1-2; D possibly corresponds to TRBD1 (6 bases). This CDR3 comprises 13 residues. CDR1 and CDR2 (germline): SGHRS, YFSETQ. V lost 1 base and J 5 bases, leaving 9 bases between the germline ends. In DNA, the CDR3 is TGCGCCAGCAGCTTGACAGGGCCGTATGGCTACACCTTC. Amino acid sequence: CASSLTGPYGYTF. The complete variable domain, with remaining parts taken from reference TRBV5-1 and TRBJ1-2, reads KAGVTQTPRYLIKTRGQQVTLSCSPISGHRSVSWYQQTPGQGLQFLFEYFSETQRNKGNFPGRFSGRQFSNSRSEMNVSTLELGDSALYLCASSLTGPYGYTFGSGTRLTVV.

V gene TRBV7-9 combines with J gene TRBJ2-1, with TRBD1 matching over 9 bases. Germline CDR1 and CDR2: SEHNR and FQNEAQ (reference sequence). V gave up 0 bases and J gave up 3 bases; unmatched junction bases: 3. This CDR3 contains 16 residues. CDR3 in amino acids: CASSLARDRVYNEQFF. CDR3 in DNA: TGTGCCAGCAGCTTAGCTAGGGACAGGGTCTACAATGAGCAGTTCTTC.

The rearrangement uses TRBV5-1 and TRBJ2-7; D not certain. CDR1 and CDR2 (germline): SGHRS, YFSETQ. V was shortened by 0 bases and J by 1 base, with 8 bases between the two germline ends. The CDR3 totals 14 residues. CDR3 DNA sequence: TGCGCCAGCAGCTTGGGGGCCGTTTCCTACGAGCAGTACTTC. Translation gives CASSLGAVSYEQYF. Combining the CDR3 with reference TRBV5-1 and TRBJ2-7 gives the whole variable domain KAGVTQTPRYLIKTRGQQVTLSCSPISGHRSVSWYQQTPGQGLQFLFEYFSETQRNKGNFPGRFSGRQFSNSRSEMNVSTLELGDSALYLCASSLGAVSYEQYFGPGTRLTVT.

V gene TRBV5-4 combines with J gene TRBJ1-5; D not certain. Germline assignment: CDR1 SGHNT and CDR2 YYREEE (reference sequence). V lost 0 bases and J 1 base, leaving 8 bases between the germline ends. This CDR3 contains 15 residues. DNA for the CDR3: TGTGCCAGCAGCTTGGGGGAGGGAAGCAATCAGCCCCAGCATTTT. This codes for CASSLGEGSNQPQHF.

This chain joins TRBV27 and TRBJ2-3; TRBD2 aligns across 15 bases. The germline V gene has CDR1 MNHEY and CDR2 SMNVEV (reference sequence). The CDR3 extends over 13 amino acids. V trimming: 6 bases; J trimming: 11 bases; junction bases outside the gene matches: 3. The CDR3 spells CASRRTSGGGQYF. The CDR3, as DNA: TGTGCCAGCAGAAGGACTAGCGGGGGGGGGCAGTATTTT.

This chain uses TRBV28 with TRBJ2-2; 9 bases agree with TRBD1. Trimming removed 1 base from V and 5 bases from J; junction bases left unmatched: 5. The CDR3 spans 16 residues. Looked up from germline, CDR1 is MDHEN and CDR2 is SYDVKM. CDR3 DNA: TGTGCCAGCAGTTTATTTGGGACAGGGAATACCGGGGAGCTGTTTTTT. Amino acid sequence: CASSLFGTGNTGELFF.